The 30 T cell receptor beta chains listed next were all sequenced from one sample in a study of cytomegalovirus exposure and HLA in healthy donors. The PCR had 60 Vbeta and 13 Jbeta primers. TCRdb's copy holds only in-frame clones and misses some; the assay was immunoSEQ multiplex PCR. The sample contains 180,000 or so clones, 76% of which appear only once. The sample consisted of PBMCs. Receptors originate from a woman aged 25-40 years in good health and CMV-seropositive.

The DNA of the CDR3 is TGTGCCAGCAGCGGGCCCGATTACAGGGGACGTCGGAATGAGCAGTTCTTC. Encoded protein: CASSGPDYRGRRNEQFF. V is TRBV11-2 and J is TRBJ2-1; TRBD1 matches 7 bases. Losses at the gene ends were 5 bases for V and 7 bases for J; bases not matched to a gene: 17. The germline CDR1 and CDR2 sequences are SGHAT and FQNNGV. The CDR3 consists of 17 residues.

This chain uses TRBV28 with TRBJ2-1; TRBD1 matches 7 bases. Trimming took 2 bases from V and 8 from J; bases not matched to a gene: 12. This CDR3 comprises 16 residues. Germline V gene sequence: CDR1 MDHEN, CDR2 SYDVKM. The CDR3 protein is CASSLVGSGGSDEQFF. CDR3 nucleotide sequence: TGTGCCAGCAGTTTAGTGGGGTCAGGGGGTTCGGATGAGCAGTTCTTC.

The rearrangement links TRBV10-1 to TRBJ2-7, with 7 nucleotides matching TRBD1. J was trimmed by 4 bases and V by 5 bases; bases with no gene match: 11. The CDR3 sequence is 15 residues long. The V gene's germline CDR1 is WNHNN and CDR2 SYGVQD (reference sequence). The DNA for the CDR3 is TGCGCCAGCAGTACCAACCGGGACAGCTCTTACGAGCAGTACTTC. Its protein product is CASSTNRDSSYEQYF.

V is TRBV28 and J is TRBJ2-2; TRBD1 might be the D (6 bases). The germline V and J ends were trimmed by 11 bases and 7 bases, with 17 bases remaining between them. CDR3 length: 13 residues. Germline-derived CDR1 and CDR2 are MDHEN and SYDVKM. The CDR3 spells CAGTGLFGGELFF. CDR3 nucleotides: TGTGCCGGTACAGGGCTTTTCGGCGGGGAGCTGTTTTTT.

This rearrangement joins TRBV30 to TRBJ1-2, with D tentatively TRBD1 (5 bases). V lost 2 bases to trimming and J lost 0 bases, with 13 bases between them. The CDR3 is 15 residues long. CDR1 and CDR2 from the germline V gene are GTSNPN and SVGIG (reference sequence). CDR3 residues: CAWSHGQGSNYGYTF. The CDR3 region has the DNA TGTGCCTGGAGTCATGGGCAGGGATCTAACTATGGCTACACCTTC.

Points on this clone: The junction departs from germline at one end; a sequencing error may be responsible. The J gene is TRBJ1-6, the V gene TRBV2; 11 bases are a match to TRBD1. CDR3 size: 14 residues. Germline V lookup: CDR1 SNHLY, CDR2 FYNNEI. CDR3 sequence reads: CASRRDRGNSPFHF. Written as DNA, the CDR3 is TGTGCCAGCAGGCGGGACAGGGGGAATTCACCCTTCCACTTT.

The chain is built from TRBV7-2 and TRBJ2-7; 7 bases match TRBD1. Germline values: CDR1 SGHTA, CDR2 FQGNSA. With 5 bases clipped from V and 0 bases from J, the junction kept 7 bases outside the gene matches. The CDR3 is 15 amino acids. The CDR3 sequence: CASSPQRDSSYEQYF. The CDR3 bases are TGTGCCAGCAGCCCACAACGGGACAGCTCCTACGAGCAGTACTTC.

Only a few counts were recorded for this clone. CDR3 DNA: TGTGCCAGCAGCTTAGCGGGGACAGGGCTGGATACGCAGTATTTT. It specifies CASSLAGTGLDTQYF. This chain joins TRBV7-8 and TRBJ2-3; 9 bases map to TRBD1. The V segment lost 0 bases and the J segment 6 bases; nucleotides outside the gene matches: 4. The CDR3 has 15 residues. Looked up from germline, CDR1 is SGHVS and CDR2 is FQNEAQ. Complete variable domain (other parts from reference TRBV7-8 and TRBJ2-3): GAGVSQSPRYKVAKRGQDVALRCDPISGHVSLFWYQQALGQGPEFLTYFQNEAQLDKSGLPSDRFFAERPEGSVSTLKIQRTQQEDSAVYLCASSLAGTGLDTQYFGPGTRLTVL.

On this clone itself: One junction end disagrees with the germline gene, perhaps due to a read error. The V and J genes are TRBV4-3 and TRBJ2-6, with a weak D call TRBD1 (5 bases). CDR3 length: 17 amino acids. CDR1 is LGHNA and CDR2 is YSLEER in the germline V gene. The CDR3: CASSQDGLASGANGLTF. DNA for the CDR3: TGCGCCAGCAGCCAAGATGGGTTGGCCTCTGGGGCCAACGGCCTGACTTTC.

This CDR3 reads CASSPGTGWFYEQYF. In nucleotides, the CDR3 is TGTGCCAGCTCACCCGGGACAGGGTGGTTCTACGAGCAGTACTTC. This chain uses TRBV18 with TRBJ2-7; 9 positions match TRBD1. V lost 3 bases, J lost 3 bases, and 6 bases stayed unmatched. The CDR3 extends over 15 amino acids. Per germline, CDR1 KGHSH and CDR2 LQKENI.

The V gene is TRBV5-1, the J gene TRBJ2-7, with 8 bases aligning to TRBD1. Trimming removed 4 bases from V and 9 bases from J; junction bases left unmatched: 15. The CDR3 sequence is 15 residues long. In germline, CDR1 is SGHRS, CDR2 YFSETQ. CDR3: CASSGTRDRGSGQYF. CDR3 DNA: TGCGCCAGCAGCGGGACCCGAGACAGGGGTTCGGGGCAGTACTTC.

This chain links TRBV2 with TRBJ2-7; tentative D call: TRBD1 (5 bases). V shed 8 bases and J shed 12 bases, with 17 bases lying between them. CDR3 length equals 11 residues. Germline V CDR1 and CDR2: SNHLY, FYNNEI. CDR3 loop: CASLFYRTRYF. The CDR3 region has the DNA TGTGCCAGCTTATTTTACAGGACCCGGTACTTC.

This chain joins TRBV4-2 and TRBJ2-5, with 8 bases that match TRBD1. CDR1 is LGHNA, CDR2 YNFKEQ, per germline. V was clipped by 4 bases and J by 4 bases; unmatched bases: 5. The CDR3 runs to 14 residues. CDR3 sequence: CASSLTGAGETQYF. CDR3 bases: TGTGCCAGCAGCCTGACAGGGGCCGGAGAGACCCAGTACTTC.

This chain joins TRBV6-1 and TRBJ2-3, with TRBD2 identical over 11 bases. From germline, CDR1 is MNHNS and CDR2 SASEGT. V lost 7 bases and J lost 6; bases outside the gene matches: 9. CDR3 length: 15 amino acids. DNA for the CDR3: TGTGCCAGCACCGGATCTAGCGGGGGGTCGGATACGCAGTATTTT. Residues: CASTGSSGGSDTQYF.

The V and J genes are TRBV30 and TRBJ2-7; 7 bases line up with TRBD2. This CDR3 is 15 amino acids long. Germline assignment: CDR1 GTSNPN and CDR2 SVGIG (reference sequence). V gave up 3 bases and J gave up 3 bases; unmatched junction bases: 11. CDR3 DNA sequence: TGTGCCTGGAGATCCGGGAGGCTAGCGGTCTACGAGCAGTACTTC. Translating gives CAWRSGRLAVYEQYF.

V and J are TRBV7-2 and TRBJ2-1, with 12 bases that match TRBD2. CDR1 and CDR2 (germline): SGHTA, FQGNSA. With 7 bases clipped from V and 4 bases from J, the junction kept 11 bases outside the gene matches. The CDR3 loop spans 17 amino acids. CDR3 sequence (DNA): TGTGCCAGCAAGCCGCGGGCTAGCGGGGGGGTTTACAATGAGCAGTTCTTC. It specifies CASKPRASGGVYNEQFF. The full variable domain, in which reference TRBV7-2 and TRBJ2-1 provide the parts outside the CDR3, is GAGVSQSPSNKVTEKGKDVELRCDPISGHTALYWYRQSLGQGLEFLIYFQGNSAPDKSGLPSDRFSAERTGGSVSTLTIQRTQQEDSAVYLCASKPRASGGVYNEQFFGPGTRLTVL.

DNA for the CDR3: TGTGCCACCACCGATGAGCGTCCTAGCACAGATACGCAGTATTTT. The encoded protein is CATTDERPSTDTQYF. The gene calls are TRBV2 and TRBJ2-3; D call uncertain. This CDR3 comprises 15 residues. Trimming pared 10 bases from V and 0 bases from J, leaving 17 bases between. CDR1 and CDR2 from the germline V gene are SNHLY and FYNNEI.

V is TRBV10-3 and J is TRBJ1-1, with no clear D. The CDR3 covers 13 residues. Germline values: CDR1 ENHRY, CDR2 SYGVKD. The V end lost 6 bases, the J end lost 5 bases, and 13 bases lay between the germline ends. The CDR3, as DNA: TGTGCCATCAGGAGCGACGTTGGGACTGAAGCTTTCTTT. Translated, it gives CAIRSDVGTEAFF.

This chain joins TRBV6-1 and TRBJ2-7, with no clear D. The germline CDR1 and CDR2 sequences are MNHNS and SASEGT. V lost 7 bases and J 6 bases, leaving 13 bases between the germline ends. The CDR3 has 12 residues. CDR3 bases: TGTGCCAGCATGAAAAACTATGGCGAGCAGTACTTC. It specifies CASMKNYGEQYF.

The CDR3 protein is CASSLQGASEKLFF. CDR3 in DNA: TGTGCCAGCAGCCTACAGGGGGCAAGTGAAAAACTGTTTTTT. The chain carries TRBV6-6 and TRBJ1-4, with 9 nucleotides matching TRBD1. Trimming cost V 6 bases and J 7 bases; bases outside gene matches: 6. From germline, CDR1 is MNHNY and CDR2 SVGAGI (reference sequence). CDR3 length: 14 residues.

The chain has TRBV6-1 and TRBJ2-5, with D possibly TRBD2 on 6 matching bases. This CDR3 has 14 residues. CDR1 is MNHNS, CDR2 SASEGT, per germline. Trimming took off 2 bases at V and 5 bases at J, with 12 bases between the two ends. CDR3 region: CASSESVGRETQYF. CDR3 DNA: TGTGCCAGCAGTGAATCTGTGGGGAGGGAGACCCAGTACTTC.

The chain has TRBV5-6 and TRBJ2-1; TRBD2 matches at 8 bases. Germline loops: CDR1 SGHDT, CDR2 YYEEEE. This CDR3 is 16 amino acids long. V was clipped by 0 bases and J by 5 bases; unmatched bases: 7. The CDR3 here is CASSLGPGLVHNEQFF. The DNA of the CDR3 is TGTGCCAGCAGCTTGGGGCCGGGACTAGTCCACAATGAGCAGTTCTTC.

This clone was seen a single time. The gene calls are TRBV6-1 and TRBJ1-1; no definite D call. V lost 0 bases and J lost 0, with 14 bases in between. The CDR3 has 17 residues. The germline V gene has CDR1 MNHNS and CDR2 SASEGT. The CDR3 DNA is TGTGCCAGCAGTGAAGCGTCACACCGTACAATGAACACTGAAGCTTTCTTT. It encodes CASSEASHRTMNTEAFF.

V and J are TRBV19 and TRBJ1-2, with D unclear. Trimming left V 4 bases short and J 4 bases short, with 13 bases between. This CDR3 spans 14 amino acids. The V gene's germline CDR1 is LNHDA and CDR2 SQIVND (reference sequence). CDR3 sequence: CASSKGVQSYGYTF. In DNA, the CDR3 is TGTGCCAGTAGTAAAGGCGTACAGAGCTATGGCTACACCTTC.

The V gene is TRBV28, the J gene TRBJ2-1, with TRBD2 matching over 8 bases. The CDR3 loop spans 14 amino acids. Germline loops: CDR1 MDHEN, CDR2 SYDVKM. The J segment lost 8 bases and the V segment lost 5 bases, leaving 8 bases of the junction unmatched. The CDR3 region is CASSPGTRIDEQFF. CDR3 bases: TGTGCCAGCAGTCCTGGGACTAGGATTGATGAGCAGTTCTTC.

This chain joins TRBV6-5 and TRBJ2-5, with TRBD2 identical over 11 bases. The length of the CDR3 is 14 residues. V was pared by 10 bases and J by 0 bases, with 4 bases of the junction left unmatched. Germline V gene lookup returns CDR1 MNHEY and CDR2 SVGAGI. CDR3 bases: TGTGCCACCATAGCGGGGGGGAACCAAGAGACCCAGTACTTC. Its protein product is CATIAGGNQETQYF.

The chain recombines TRBV4-3 with TRBJ2-6; 10 bases fit TRBD1. The germline V gene has CDR1 LGHNA and CDR2 YSLEER. There are 21 residues in the CDR3. The V and J ends lost 4 bases and 2 bases, in that order; junction bases with no gene match: 17. CDR3 protein: CASSLSGTPGQGTAGANVLTF. As DNA, the CDR3 is TGCGCCAGCAGCCTTAGCGGCACCCCGGGACAGGGGACGGCTGGGGCCAACGTCCTGACTTTC.

This clone came up once. This chain connects TRBV5-1 to TRBJ2-3; 8 bases are a match to TRBD1. Germline V lookup: CDR1 SGHRS, CDR2 YFSETQ. V shed 3 bases, J shed 4 bases, and the junction held 7 bases outside the gene matches. CDR3 length: 15 amino acids. For the CDR3, the DNA is TGCGCCAGCAGCTCCCCAGGGGGCATCGCAGATACGCAGTATTTT. It is translated as CASSSPGGIADTQYF.

The chain joins TRBV18 to TRBJ2-7, with 8 bases identical to TRBD1. Trimming cost V 0 bases and J 4 bases; bases outside gene matches: 8. This CDR3 is built from 16 residues. Germline V CDR1 and CDR2: KGHSH, LQKENI. CDR3 sequence (DNA): TGTGCCAGCTCACCACCGGGGCAGGGGGCGAGATACGAGCAGTACTTC. Translation gives CASSPPGQGARYEQYF.

The chain employs TRBV5-4 and TRBJ2-4; 9 positions agree with TRBD1. The germline V gene encodes CDR1 SGHNT and CDR2 YYREEE (reference sequence). The ends lost 3 bases at V and 8 bases at J; junction bases unmatched: 9. The CDR3 length is 15 residues. The DNA for the CDR3 is TGTGCCAGCAGCTCCACACAGGGGGCTGGAGACATTCAGTACTTC. It codes for CASSSTQGAGDIQYF.